This TCR beta chain was captured in a study of CD8 T cells in Susac syndrome (dated by TCRdb to between 2018 and 2021). Regarding the complete study: Whether CD8+ T cell activation and differentiation in Susac syndrome was antigen driven was tested using repertoire sequencing. Here is what the overall study found, with its caveats: The study acknowledged that relatively few individuals were included in the TCR sequencing and HLA analysis.

RNA was extracted using the RNeasy kit, and about 0.45 to 1 ug of the RNA was reverse transcribed with random hexamers. The immunoSEQ multiplex PCR assay, covering 54 Vbeta and 13 Jbeta segments, was used to amplify TCR beta CDR3 regions. To correct PCR amplification bias, a synthetic template baseline was used for both primer optimization and computational correction. The published analysis was carried out like this. Reads were annotated to V, D and J genes per IMGT and analyzed with immunoSEQ Analyzer, keeping only productive sequences. To calculate clonality, Shannon entropy was normalized by log2 of the number of productive unique sequences and then subtracted from one. For each patient and control, public and private clones were evaluated within the 100 most prevalent clones. Clones were defined as Susac-specific if absent from the healthy and MS cohorts, from under 1,200 published viral clones and from other ImmuneACCESS disease sequences. The raw public data were reprocessed by TCRdb itself: fastp quality trimming at Q25, MiXCR clonotype calling, in-frame beta chains only. Rows with one shared CDR3 protein collapse into an entry with the most common genes and DNA. The V and J calls were not made by the authors but by TCRdb's processing. In this sample the table shows about 140,000 distinct CDR3 sequences, less than 95% of which occur a single time. Under 0.095% of the sample comes from the top ten.

High-throughput TCR beta sequencing profiled peripheral blood CD8+ and CD4+ T cells from healthy donors, Susac syndrome patients and multiple sclerosis patients. Healthy donors were included as age- and sex-matched controls. Bulk CD8+ and CD4+ T cells were purified by magnetic negative isolation, while CD8+ TEMRA cells were enriched using FACS. Blood was collected in EDTA tubes and processed within 24 hours, with PBMCs isolated through density gradient centrifugation. PBMCs intended for TCR sequencing were cryopreserved in liquid nitrogen and thawed later in a water bath at 37 degrees C. Purity of sorted or isolated CD4+, CD8+ and CD8+ TEMRA cells was at least 90%. CDR1 is given as ENHRY and CDR2 as SYGVKD, both from the germline V gene. The trim is 0 bases for V and 7 bases for J, with a gap of 12 bases between the germline ends. The CDR3 goes from the cysteine to the phenylalanine over 14 residues. Only the CDR3 region is kept as DNA, spanning 42 bases read in frame from base 1.

Notes on this clonotype: It has no known antigen specificity. Within one base of it there is no much larger clone, and no base qualities were kept.

The clonotype originates from a human donor in good health. Sequenced sample: CD4+ T cells from PBMCs. The rearranged chain carries TRBV10-3 and TRBJ2-5; the D segment could be TRBD1, given 5 matching bases. The CDR3 corresponds to CAISESRQGSTQYF. In nucleotides, the sequence is TGTGCCATCAGTGAGTCGCGGCAGGGTTCGACCCAGTACTTC.